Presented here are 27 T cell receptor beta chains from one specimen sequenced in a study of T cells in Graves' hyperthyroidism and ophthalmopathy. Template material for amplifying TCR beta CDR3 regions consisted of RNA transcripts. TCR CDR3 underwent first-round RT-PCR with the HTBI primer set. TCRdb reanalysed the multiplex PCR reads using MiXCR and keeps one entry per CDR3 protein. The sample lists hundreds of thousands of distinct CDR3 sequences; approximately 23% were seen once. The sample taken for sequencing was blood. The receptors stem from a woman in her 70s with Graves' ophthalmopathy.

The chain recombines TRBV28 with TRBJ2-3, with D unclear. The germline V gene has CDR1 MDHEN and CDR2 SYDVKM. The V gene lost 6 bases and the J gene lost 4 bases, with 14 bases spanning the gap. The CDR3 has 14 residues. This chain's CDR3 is CASRQRSPPDTQYF. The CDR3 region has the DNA TGTGCCAGCAGACAGAGGTCCCCCCCAGATACGCAGTATTTT.

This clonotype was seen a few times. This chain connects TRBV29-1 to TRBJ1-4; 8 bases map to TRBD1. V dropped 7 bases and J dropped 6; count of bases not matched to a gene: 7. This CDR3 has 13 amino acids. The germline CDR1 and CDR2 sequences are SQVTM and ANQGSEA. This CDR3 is CSALTGADEKLFF. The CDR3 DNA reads TGCAGCGCCCTGACAGGGGCGGATGAAAAACTGTTTTTT.

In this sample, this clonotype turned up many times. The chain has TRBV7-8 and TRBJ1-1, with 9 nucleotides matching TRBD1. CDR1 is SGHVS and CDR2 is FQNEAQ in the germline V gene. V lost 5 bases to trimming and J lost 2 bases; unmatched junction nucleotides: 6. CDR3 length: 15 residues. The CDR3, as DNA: TGTGCCAGCAGCGCTACAGGGGGCTTAAACACTGAAGCTTTCTTT. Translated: CASSATGGLNTEAFF.

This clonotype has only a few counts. CDR3 coding DNA: TGTGCCAGCAGCTTAAACCCCGCTGACCACACCGGGGAGCTGTTTTTT. Its translation is CASSLNPADHTGELFF. V usage is TRBV7-2 and J usage is TRBJ2-2; D uncertain. Germline assignment: CDR1 SGHTA and CDR2 FQGNSA. The V end was cut by 2 bases, the J end by 3 bases, with 13 bases between. The CDR3 contains 16 residues. Together with reference TRBV7-2 and TRBJ2-2, the CDR3 gives the full variable domain: GAGVSQSPSNKVTEKGKDVELRCDPISGHTALYWYRQSLGQGLEFLIYFQGNSAPDKSGLPSDRFSAERTGGSVSTLTIQRTQQEDSAVYLCASSLNPADHTGELFFGEGSRLTVL.

This CDR3 reads CASSLGGQVYGYTF. The CDR3 DNA sequence: TGCGCCAGCAGCTTGGGAGGACAGGTCTATGGCTACACCTTC. The chain employs TRBV5-1 and TRBJ1-2; 7 bases align to TRBD1. Trimming removed 0 bases from V and 4 bases from J; junction bases left unmatched: 3. The CDR3 consists of 14 residues. Per germline, CDR1 SGHRS and CDR2 YFSETQ.

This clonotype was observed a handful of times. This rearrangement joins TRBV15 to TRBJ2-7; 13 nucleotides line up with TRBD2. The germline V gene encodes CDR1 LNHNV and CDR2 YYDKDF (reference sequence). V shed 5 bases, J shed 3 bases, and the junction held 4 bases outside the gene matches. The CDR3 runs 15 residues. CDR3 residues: CATSGGLAGVYEQYF. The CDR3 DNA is TGTGCCACCAGCGGTGGACTAGCGGGAGTCTACGAGCAGTACTTC.

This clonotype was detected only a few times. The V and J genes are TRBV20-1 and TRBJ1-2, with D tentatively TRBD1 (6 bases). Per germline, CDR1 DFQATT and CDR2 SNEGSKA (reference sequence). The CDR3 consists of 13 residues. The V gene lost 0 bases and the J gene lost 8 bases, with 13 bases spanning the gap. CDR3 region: CSARDGTTAGYTF. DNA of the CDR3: TGCAGTGCTAGAGATGGGACAACCGCGGGCTACACCTTC.

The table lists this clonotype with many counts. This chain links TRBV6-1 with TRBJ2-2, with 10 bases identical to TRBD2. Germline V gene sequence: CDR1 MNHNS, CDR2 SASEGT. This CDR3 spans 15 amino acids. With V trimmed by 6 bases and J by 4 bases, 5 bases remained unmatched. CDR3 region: CASSWTSGSTGELFF. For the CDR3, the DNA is TGTGCCAGCAGCTGGACTAGCGGTTCCACCGGGGAGCTGTTTTTT.

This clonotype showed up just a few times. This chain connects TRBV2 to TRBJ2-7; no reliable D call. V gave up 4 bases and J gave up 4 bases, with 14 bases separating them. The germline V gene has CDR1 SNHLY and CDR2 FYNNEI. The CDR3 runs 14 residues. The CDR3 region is CASSAVLMGYEQYF. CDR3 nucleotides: TGTGCCAGCAGTGCAGTTCTGATGGGGTACGAGCAGTACTTC.

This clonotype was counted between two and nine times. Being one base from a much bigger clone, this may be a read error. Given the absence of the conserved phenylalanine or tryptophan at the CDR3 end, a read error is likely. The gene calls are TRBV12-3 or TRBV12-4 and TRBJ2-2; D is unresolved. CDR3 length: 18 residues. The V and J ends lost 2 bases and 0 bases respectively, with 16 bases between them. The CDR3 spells CASSLPTTWWANTGELFL. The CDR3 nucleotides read TGTGCCAGCAGTTTACCCACCACCTGGTGGGCGAACACCGGGGAGCTGTTTCTT.

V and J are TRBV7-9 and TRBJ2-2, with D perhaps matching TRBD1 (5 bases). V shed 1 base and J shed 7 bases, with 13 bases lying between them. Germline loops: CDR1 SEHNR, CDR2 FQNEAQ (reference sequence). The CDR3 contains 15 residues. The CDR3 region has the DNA TGTGCCAGCAGCTTAGTTCAGGGCCCCCTCGGGGAGCTGTTTTTT. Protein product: CASSLVQGPLGELFF.

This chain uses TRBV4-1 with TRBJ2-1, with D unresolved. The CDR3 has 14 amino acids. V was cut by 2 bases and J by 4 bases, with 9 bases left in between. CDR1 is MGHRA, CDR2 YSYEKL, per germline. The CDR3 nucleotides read TGCGCCAGCAGCCAATCTCGCGAGTACAATGAGCAGTTCTTC. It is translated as CASSQSREYNEQFF.

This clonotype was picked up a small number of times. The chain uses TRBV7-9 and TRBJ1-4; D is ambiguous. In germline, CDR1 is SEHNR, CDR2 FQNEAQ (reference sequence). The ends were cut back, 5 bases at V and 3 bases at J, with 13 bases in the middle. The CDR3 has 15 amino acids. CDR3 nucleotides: TGTGCCAGCAGCACTCGTTGGGAGGCTAATGAAAAACTGTTTTTT. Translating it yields CASSTRWEANEKLFF.

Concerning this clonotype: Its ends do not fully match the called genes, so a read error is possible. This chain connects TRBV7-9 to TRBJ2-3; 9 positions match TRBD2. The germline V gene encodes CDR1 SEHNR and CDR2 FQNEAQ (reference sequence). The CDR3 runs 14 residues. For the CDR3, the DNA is TGTGCCAGCAGCATAGCGGGAGACTCAGATACGCAGTATTTT. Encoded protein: CASSIAGDSDTQYF. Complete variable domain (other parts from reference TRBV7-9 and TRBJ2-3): DTGVSQNPRHKITKRGQNVTFRCDPISEHNRLYWYRQTLGQGPEFLTYFQNEAQLEKSRLLSDRFSAERPKGSFSTLEIQRTEQGDSAMYLCASSIAGDSDTQYFGPGTRLTVL.

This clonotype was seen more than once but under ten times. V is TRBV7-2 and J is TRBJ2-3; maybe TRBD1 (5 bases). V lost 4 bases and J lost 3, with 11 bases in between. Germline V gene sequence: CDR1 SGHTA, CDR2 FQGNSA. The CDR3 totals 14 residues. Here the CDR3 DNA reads TGTGCCAGCAGCTACCTGGACATTACAGATACGCAGTATTTT. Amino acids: CASSYLDITDTQYF.

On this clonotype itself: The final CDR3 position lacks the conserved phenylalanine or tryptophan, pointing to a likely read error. The CDR3 nucleotides are TGTGCCAGCCAGGTTAGCGGGGTGTTAGATGAGCAGTTCCTC. Protein sequence: CASQVSGVLDEQFL. The chain carries TRBV11-2 and TRBJ2-1; 8 bases agree with TRBD2. The trim removed 8 bases at V and 8 bases at J, leaving 11 bases unmatched. Germline loops: CDR1 SGHAT, CDR2 FQNNGV. The CDR3 loop spans 14 amino acids.

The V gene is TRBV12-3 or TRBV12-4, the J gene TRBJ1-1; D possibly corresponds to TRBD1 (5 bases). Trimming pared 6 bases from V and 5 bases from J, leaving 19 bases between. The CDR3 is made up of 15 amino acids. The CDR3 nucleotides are TGTGCCAGCAGACCCGACAGTCCTGGGGGGACTGAAGCTTTCTTT. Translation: CASRPDSPGGTEAFF.

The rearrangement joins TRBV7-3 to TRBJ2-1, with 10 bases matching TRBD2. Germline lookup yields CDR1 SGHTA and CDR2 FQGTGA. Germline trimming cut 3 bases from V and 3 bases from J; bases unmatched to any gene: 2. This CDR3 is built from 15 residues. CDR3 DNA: TGTGCCAGCAGCTTTAGCGGGGGGAACTACAATGAGCAGTTCTTC. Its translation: CASSFSGGNYNEQFF.

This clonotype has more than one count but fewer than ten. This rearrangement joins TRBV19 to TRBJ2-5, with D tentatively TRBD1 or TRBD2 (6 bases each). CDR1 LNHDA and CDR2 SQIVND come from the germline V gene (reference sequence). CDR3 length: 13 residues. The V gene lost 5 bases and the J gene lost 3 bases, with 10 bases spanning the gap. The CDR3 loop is CASSRGTKETQYF. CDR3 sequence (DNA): TGTGCCAGTAGTCGCGGGACAAAAGAGACCCAGTACTTC.

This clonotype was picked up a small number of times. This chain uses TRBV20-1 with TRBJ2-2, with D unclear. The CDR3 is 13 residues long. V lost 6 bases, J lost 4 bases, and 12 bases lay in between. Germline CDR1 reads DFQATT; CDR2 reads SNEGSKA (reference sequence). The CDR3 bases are TGCAGTGCCACCCTCTCCGGCACCGGGGAGCTGTTTTTT. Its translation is CSATLSGTGELFF.

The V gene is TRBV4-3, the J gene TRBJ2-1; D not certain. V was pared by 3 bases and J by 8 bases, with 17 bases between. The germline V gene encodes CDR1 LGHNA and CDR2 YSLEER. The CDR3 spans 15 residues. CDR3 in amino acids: CASSQYSGWGYEQFF. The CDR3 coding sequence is TGCGCCAGCAGCCAGTACTCGGGTTGGGGTTATGAGCAGTTCTTC.

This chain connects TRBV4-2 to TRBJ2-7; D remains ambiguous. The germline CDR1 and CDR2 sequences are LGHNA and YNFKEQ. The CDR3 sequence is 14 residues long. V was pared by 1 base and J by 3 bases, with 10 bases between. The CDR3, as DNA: TGTGCCAGCAGCCAAGCGAGCCCAGGCTACGAGCAGTACTTC. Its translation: CASSQASPGYEQYF.

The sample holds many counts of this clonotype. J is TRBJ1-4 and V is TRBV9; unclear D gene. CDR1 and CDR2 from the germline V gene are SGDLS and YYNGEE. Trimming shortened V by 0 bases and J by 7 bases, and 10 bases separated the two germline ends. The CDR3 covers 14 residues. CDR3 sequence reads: CASSVGGWSEKLFF. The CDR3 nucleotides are TGTGCCAGCAGCGTAGGGGGATGGAGTGAAAAACTGTTTTTT.

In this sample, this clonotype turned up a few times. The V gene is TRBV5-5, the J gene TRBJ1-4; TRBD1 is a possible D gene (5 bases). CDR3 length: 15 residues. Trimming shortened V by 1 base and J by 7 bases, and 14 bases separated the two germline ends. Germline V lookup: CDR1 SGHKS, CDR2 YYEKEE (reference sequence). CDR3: CASSLFRGIREKLFF. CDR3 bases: TGTGCCAGCAGCTTGTTCCGGGGGATACGTGAAAAACTGTTTTTT. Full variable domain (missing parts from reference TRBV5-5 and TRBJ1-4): DAGVTQSPTHLIKTRGQQVTLRCSPISGHKSVSWYQQVLGQGPQFIFQYYEKEERGRGNFPDRFSARQFPNYSSELNVNALLLGDSALYLCASSLFRGIREKLFFGSGTQLSVL.

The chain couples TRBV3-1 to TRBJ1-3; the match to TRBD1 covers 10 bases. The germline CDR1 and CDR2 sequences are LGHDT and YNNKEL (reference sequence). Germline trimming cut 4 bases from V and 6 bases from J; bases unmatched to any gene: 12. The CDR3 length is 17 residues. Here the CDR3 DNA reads TGTGCCAGCAGCCCCCGAGGGCAGGGACAGGGGAAAAACACCATATATTTT. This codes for CASSPRGQGQGKNTIYF.

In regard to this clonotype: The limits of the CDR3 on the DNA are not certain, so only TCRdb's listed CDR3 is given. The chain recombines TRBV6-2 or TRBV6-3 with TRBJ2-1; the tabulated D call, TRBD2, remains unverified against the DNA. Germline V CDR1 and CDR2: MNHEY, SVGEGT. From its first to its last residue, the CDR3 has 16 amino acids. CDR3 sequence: CASSLVGSGSSGRPFF.

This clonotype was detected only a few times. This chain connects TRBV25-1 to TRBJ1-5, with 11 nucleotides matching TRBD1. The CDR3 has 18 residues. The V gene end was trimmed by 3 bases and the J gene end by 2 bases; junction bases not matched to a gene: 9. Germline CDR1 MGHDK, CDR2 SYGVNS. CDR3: CASSDSDRGLMGNQPQHF. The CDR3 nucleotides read TGTGCCAGCAGTGACTCGGACAGGGGGCTTATGGGCAATCAGCCCCAGCATTTT.